The sequence of this T cell receptor (beta chain) was determined in a study of cytomegalovirus exposure and HLA in healthy donors. Findings and limits, study-wide: It was confirmed in vitro that a few of the CMV-associated chains were specific for CMV antigens.

The V gene end was trimmed by 6 bases and the J gene end by 3 bases; junction bases not matched to a gene: 6. The CDR3 is 14 amino acids. Germline V gene data show CDR1 as KGHSH and CDR2 as LQKENI. With 60 Vbeta and 13 Jbeta primers, the PCR was carried out. Data came from immunoSEQ multiplex PCR; TCRdb stores just in-frame clones and leaves some out. The table shows roughly 100,000 clones, with 70% to 80% occurring only once. Concerning this clone: Its antigen remains unknown.

The TCR was taken from a man between 60 and 75 years old in good health and CMV-seronegative. The chain uses TRBV18 and TRBJ1-2; 8 bases are shared with TRBD1. Sequenced input: PBMCs. CDR3 in DNA: TGTGCCAGCTCCATGGACAGGGCGGACTATGGCTACACCTTC. Translating gives CASSMDRADYGYTF.